This T cell receptor beta chain was captured in a study of radiotherapy plus CTLA-4 blockade in lung cancer. Study as a whole: Around 19% of patients responded objectively, and about 33% achieved disease control. Findings and caveats of the study: Among reported predictors of response, early blood T cell clone dynamics with interferon-beta performed best. Among blood TCR repertoires after radiotherapy plus ipilimumab, tumor-derived clones expanded.

This CDR3 spans 13 amino acids. Germline CDR1 is SGHTA and CDR2 is FQGNSA. Losses at the gene ends were 0 bases for V and 6 bases for J; bases not matched to a gene: 0. To note about this clone: Its antigen remains unidentified.

Clones were read by immunoSEQ multiplex PCR, and TCRdb kept only the in-frame ones, dropping some. Of tens of thousands of clones in the sample, more than 65% were seen once. The TCR originated in a human donor with non-small cell lung cancer who had a partial response to radiotherapy plus ipilimumab. The sequencing here drew on peripheral blood, taken from a patient treated with radiotherapy plus ipilimumab. This sequence joins TRBV7-2 and TRBJ2-3; 7 bases agree with TRBD2. This CDR3 reads CASSLAGGDTQYF. The CDR3 bases are TGTGCCAGCAGCTTAGCGGGGGGGGATACGCAGTATTTT.